This T cell receptor beta chain emerged from a study of blood T cell repertoires in COVID-19. Background on the study: COVID-19 samples collected from the United States, Italy and Spain covered acute and convalescent phases. From T cells, B-cell-depleted T cells, or PBMCs came the material, which was cDNA or gDNA.

In the original workflow: How many nucleated cells were present was estimated from reference gene primer amplification. The table came from immunoSEQ multiplex PCR; TCRdb's copy has only in-frame clones and leaves some out. The V and J calls and clone size are taken from that table; D and trimming were inferred from the DNA. The sample holds more than 100,000 clones, 84% seen once. This CDR3 region has 14 residues. The trim removed 7 bases at V and 0 bases at J, leaving 4 bases unmatched. Germline-derived CDR1 and CDR2 are LNHDA and SQIVND (reference sequence). The specimen was peripheral blood. The chain couples TRBV19 to TRBJ2-5; 8 positions agree with TRBD1. The TCR was taken from a man in his 60s with acute or convalescent COVID-19. The CDR3 DNA follows: TGTGCCAGTACCCGGACAGGGAACCAAGAGACCCAGTACTTC. Translation gives CASTRTGNQETQYF. The full variable domain, in which reference TRBV19 and TRBJ2-5 provide the parts outside the CDR3, is DGGITQSPKYLFRKEGQNVTLSCEQNLNHDAMYWYRQDPGQGLRLIYYSQIVNDFQKGDIAEGYSVSREKKESFPLTVTSAQKNPTAFYLCASTRTGNQETQYFGPGTRLLVL.